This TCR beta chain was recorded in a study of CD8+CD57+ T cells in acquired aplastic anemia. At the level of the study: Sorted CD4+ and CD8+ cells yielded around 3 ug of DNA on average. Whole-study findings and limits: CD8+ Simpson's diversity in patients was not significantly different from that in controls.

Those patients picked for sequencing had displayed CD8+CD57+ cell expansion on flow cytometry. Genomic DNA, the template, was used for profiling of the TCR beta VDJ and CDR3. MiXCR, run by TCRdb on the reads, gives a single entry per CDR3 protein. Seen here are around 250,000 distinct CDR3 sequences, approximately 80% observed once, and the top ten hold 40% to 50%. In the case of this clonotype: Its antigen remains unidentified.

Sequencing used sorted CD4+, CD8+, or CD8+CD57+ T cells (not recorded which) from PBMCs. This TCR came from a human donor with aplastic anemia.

The CDR3 DNA follows: TGTGCCAGCAGCTTGGGGGGCTGGGGCTGCAATGAGCAGTTCTTC. Encoded protein: CASSLGGWGCNEQFF. The chain couples TRBV7-9 to TRBJ2-1, with D perhaps matching TRBD1 or TRBD2 (6 bases each). Trimming cost V 3 bases and J 6 bases, with 15 bases left between them. CDR3 length: 15 residues. Per germline, CDR1 SEHNR and CDR2 FQNEAQ (reference sequence).